This paragraph reports one T cell receptor beta chain. In the study's own analysis: Reference gene primer amplification gave estimated nucleated cell counts. The method was immunoSEQ multiplex PCR; TCRdb's version includes in-frame clones alone and lacks a portion of them. V, J and clone size derive from that table, while D and trimming were established from the DNA sequence. The sample records under 200,000 clones, 86% being singletons. The data derive from a study of blood T cell repertoires in COVID-19. Across the whole study: Acute and convalescent COVID-19 samples came from the United States, Italy and Spain. In each case, the material was cDNA or gDNA derived from T cells, B-cell-depleted T cells, or PBMCs.

The CDR3 spans 15 residues. Trimming pared 3 bases from V and 2 bases from J, leaving 10 bases between. The germline V gene has CDR1 LNHDA and CDR2 SQIVND (reference sequence). The specimen was peripheral blood. The rearrangement joins TRBV19 to TRBJ2-2; TRBD1 is a possible D gene (5 bases). This sequence was found in an elderly woman in a cohort sampled during active or convalescent COVID-19. The CDR3 DNA is TGTGCCAGTAGTATTTCAGGACATAACACCGGGGAGCTGTTTTTT. Translating gives CASSISGHNTGELFF.